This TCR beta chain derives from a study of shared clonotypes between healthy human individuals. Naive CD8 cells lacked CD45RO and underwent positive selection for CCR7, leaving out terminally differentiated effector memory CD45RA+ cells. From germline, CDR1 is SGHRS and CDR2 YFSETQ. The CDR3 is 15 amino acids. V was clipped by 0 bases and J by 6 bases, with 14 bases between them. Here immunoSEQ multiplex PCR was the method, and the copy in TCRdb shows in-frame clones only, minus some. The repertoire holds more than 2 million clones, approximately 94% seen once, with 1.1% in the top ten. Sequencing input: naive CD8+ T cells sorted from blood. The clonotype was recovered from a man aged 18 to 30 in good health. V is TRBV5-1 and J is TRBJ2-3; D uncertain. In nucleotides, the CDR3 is TGCGCCAGCAGCTTGGAAGGCCGTGGCTGGGATACGCAGTATTTT. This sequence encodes CASSLEGRGWDTQYF. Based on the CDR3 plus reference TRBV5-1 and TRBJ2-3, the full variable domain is KAGVTQTPRYLIKTRGQQVTLSCSPISGHRSVSWYQQTPGQGLQFLFEYFSETQRNKGNFPGRFSGRQFSNSRSEMNVSTLELGDSALYLCASSLEGRGWDTQYFGPGTRLTVL.